This T cell receptor (beta chain) stems from a study of T cell repertoires in cytomegalovirus infection. Study outcomes and limitations: HLA-C-restricted CMV-specific TCR beta clonotypes prevailed in the ex vivo response.

MiXCR, run by TCRdb on the reads, gives a single entry per CDR3 protein. The table shows nearly 450,000 distinct CDR3 sequences, with roughly 30% occurring only once. Germline CDR1 is LNHDA and CDR2 is SQIVND (reference sequence). The CDR3 length is 15 residues. V lost 0 bases and J 5 bases, leaving 10 bases between the germline ends. This clonotype showed up just a few times. Its antigen is unknown. The sequence derives from a human donor in good health (CMV status not recorded). Some clones in this sample may be carry-over from other donors' samples. The chain recombines TRBV19 with TRBJ2-2, with unresolved D. The sequenced sample consisted of PBMCs. CDR3 amino acids: CASSIDRRRTGELFF. The CDR3 nucleotides are TGTGCCAGTAGTATAGATCGGCGTCGGACCGGGGAGCTGTTTTTT.